This T cell receptor (beta chain) is from a study of regulatory dendritic cells for organ transplantation. This clone was counted a single time. Antigen unknown. Trimming removed 5 bases at V and 0 bases at J, with 19 bases between. The CDR3 contains 18 residues. The germline CDR1 and CDR2 sequences are MDHEN and SYDVKM. CFSE-labeled sorted T cells met regulatory or mature dendritic cells for less than 6 days. FACS sorted CD4+ or CD8+ T cells into CD45RA+ naive and CD45RO+ memory. The protocol was immunoSEQ multiplex PCR, while the TCRdb copy is restricted to in-frame clones and leaves out a portion. Among over 10,000 clones listed, approximately 89% were seen once.

Sequencing was performed on naive CD8+ T cells from blood cultured with regulatory dendritic cells. Documented subset: CD45RA+ naive T cells. The TCR sequence derives from a human donor in good health. The chain has TRBV28 and TRBJ2-2; either TRBD1 or TRBD2 may fit D (6 bases each). CDR3 coding DNA: TGTGCCAGCAGTCCTGCCCCTTGGGGGGCCGCGAACACCGGGGAGCTGTTTTTT. As protein: CASSPAPWGAANTGELFF.